What follows are 25 T cell receptor beta chains derived from one specimen sequenced in a study of cytomegalovirus exposure and HLA in healthy donors. Primers included in the PCR were 60 Vbeta and 13 Jbeta primers. Produced via immunoSEQ multiplex PCR; TCRdb's table is partial and in-frame only. Among about 170,000 clones listed, more than 70% were seen once. The sequenced sample was PBMCs. These receptors were collected from a woman between 45 and 65 years old in good health and CMV-seropositive.

The J gene is TRBJ2-5, the V gene TRBV7-2; the match to TRBD1 covers 8 bases. CDR1 and CDR2 from the germline V gene are SGHTA and FQGNSA. V gave up 1 base and J gave up 1 base; unmatched junction bases: 2. The CDR3 is made up of 15 amino acids. The CDR3 sequence is CASSLVGQGQETQYF. The CDR3 coding sequence is TGTGCCAGCAGCTTAGTAGGACAGGGCCAAGAGACCCAGTACTTC.

The J gene is TRBJ2-1, the V gene TRBV5-1; D is undetermined. Germline CDR1 is SGHRS and CDR2 is YFSETQ. There are 15 residues in the CDR3. Trimming pared 2 bases from V and 0 bases from J, leaving 9 bases between. The CDR3 here is CASSLGASSYNEQFF. CDR3 nucleotides: TGCGCCAGCAGCTTAGGAGCGAGCTCCTACAATGAGCAGTTCTTC.

There are a few counts of this clone. The rearrangement joins TRBV2 to TRBJ2-1; D ambiguous. This CDR3 comprises 11 residues. Trimming cost V 6 bases and J 8 bases, with 8 bases left between them. Germline lookup yields CDR1 SNHLY and CDR2 FYNNEI. The CDR3 sequence: CASREYYEQFF. The CDR3 DNA is TGTGCCAGCAGAGAATACTATGAGCAGTTCTTC.

This chain links TRBV6-1 with TRBJ1-5; a weak D match, TRBD1 (5 bases). The CDR3 consists of 14 residues. The germline gives CDR1 MNHNS, CDR2 SASEGT. V was pared by 4 bases and J by 1 base, with 8 bases between. The CDR3 sequence: CASSAQGSNQPQHF. The DNA of the CDR3 is TGTGCCAGCAGTGCCCAGGGAAGCAATCAGCCCCAGCATTTT.

This chain connects TRBV15 to TRBJ2-5, with a tentative D call TRBD2 (5 bases). From germline, CDR1 is LNHNV and CDR2 YYDKDF (reference sequence). The CDR3 sequence is 15 residues long. Trimming pared 1 base from V and 4 bases from J, leaving 13 bases between. In nucleotides, the CDR3 is TGTGCCACCAGCAGAGCTGTCCCTGCGGGAGAGACCCAGTACTTC. It translates to CATSRAVPAGETQYF.

The table lists this clone with a few counts. The chain employs TRBV19 and TRBJ1-4, with a tentative D call TRBD1 (6 bases). Germline CDR1 LNHDA, CDR2 SQIVND (reference sequence). This CDR3 comprises 15 residues. Trimming removed 6 bases from V and 7 bases from J, with 18 bases in between. In DNA form, the CDR3 reads TGTGCCAGTAGCTTAGACAGGCGGCGGAGTGAAAAACTGTTTTTT. It yields the protein CASSLDRRRSEKLFF.

V and J are TRBV18 and TRBJ2-5; maybe TRBD2 (6 bases). The CDR3 is 16 residues long. The germline V gene has CDR1 KGHSH and CDR2 LQKENI. The germline V and J ends were trimmed by 0 bases and 5 bases, with 16 bases remaining between them. DNA for the CDR3: TGTGCCAGCTCACCACCGTCTCGGGTCCGGGGGGAGACCCAGTACTTC. This gives the protein CASSPPSRVRGETQYF.

This rearrangement joins TRBV5-1 to TRBJ2-3, with D maybe TRBD2 (5 bases). This CDR3 has 16 amino acids. V was clipped by 0 bases and J by 0 bases, with 11 bases between them. Per the germline V gene, CDR1 is SGHRS and CDR2 is YFSETQ. As DNA, the CDR3 is TGCGCCAGCAGCTTGGGTAGCGCGGCTAGCACAGATACGCAGTATTTT. The encoded protein is CASSLGSAASTDTQYF. The complete variable domain, with remaining parts taken from reference TRBV5-1 and TRBJ2-3, reads KAGVTQTPRYLIKTRGQQVTLSCSPISGHRSVSWYQQTPGQGLQFLFEYFSETQRNKGNFPGRFSGRQFSNSRSEMNVSTLELGDSALYLCASSLGSAASTDTQYFGPGTRLTVL.

V gene TRBV5-1 combines with J gene TRBJ2-5; 9 bases fit TRBD1. V gave up 0 bases and J gave up 5 bases; unmatched junction bases: 8. The CDR3 is 16 amino acids. Per germline, CDR1 SGHRS and CDR2 YFSETQ. CDR3 amino acids: CASSLAHGQGRETQYF. CDR3 nucleotide sequence: TGCGCCAGCAGCTTGGCCCATGGACAGGGGAGGGAGACCCAGTACTTC.

The chain couples TRBV28 to TRBJ2-4; 8 bases agree with TRBD1. V was pared by 3 bases and J by 9 bases, with 16 bases of the junction left unmatched. This CDR3 is 17 amino acids long. Germline CDR1 and CDR2: MDHEN and SYDVKM. This CDR3 reads CASSFPPSDRAFSIQYF. CDR3 nucleotide sequence: TGTGCCAGCAGTTTCCCCCCCTCGGACAGGGCGTTTTCCATTCAGTACTTC.

The V and J genes are TRBV28 and TRBJ1-1; 8 bases fit TRBD1. V was pared by 8 bases and J by 4 bases, with 9 bases of the junction left unmatched. The CDR3 length is 14 residues. Germline V gene data show CDR1 as MDHEN and CDR2 as SYDVKM. CDR3 protein: CASGQTGVSTEAFF. The DNA for the CDR3 is TGTGCCAGCGGCCAGACAGGGGTGAGCACTGAAGCTTTCTTT.

The V and J genes are TRBV28 and TRBJ2-7; D is uncertain. Trimming cost V 6 bases and J 3 bases, with 6 bases left between them. This CDR3 comprises 11 residues. Germline values: CDR1 MDHEN, CDR2 SYDVKM. The CDR3: CASSHNYEQYF. For the CDR3, the DNA is TGTGCCAGCAGCCACAACTACGAGCAGTACTTC.

This clone appeared a single time. V and J are TRBV5-1 and TRBJ1-1, with D possibly TRBD1 on 6 matching bases. The V and J ends lost 0 bases and 4 bases respectively, with 13 bases between them. This CDR3 region has 15 residues. CDR1 is SGHRS, CDR2 YFSETQ, per germline. The CDR3 DNA reads TGCGCCAGCAGCTTGGTGGGGATAGGGGGCACTGAAGCTTTCTTT. Its protein product is CASSLVGIGGTEAFF.

This clone was seen more than once but under ten times. The genes are TRBV10-1 and TRBJ2-1; no firm D call. The V gene lost 0 bases and the J gene lost 9 bases, with 12 bases spanning the gap. Germline-derived CDR1 and CDR2 are WNHNN and SYGVQD (reference sequence). CDR3 size: 14 residues. The CDR3 reads CASSESSARSEQFF. The CDR3, as DNA: TGCGCCAGCAGTGAGTCCAGCGCAAGGAGTGAGCAGTTCTTC.

The CDR3 DNA is TGTGCCACCAGCAGAGATCTAGCGGGAGAGAACGAGCAGTACTTC. Its translation: CATSRDLAGENEQYF. The chain combines TRBV15 with TRBJ2-7; 10 bases align to TRBD2. CDR1 is LNHNV, CDR2 YYDKDF, per germline (reference sequence). CDR3 size: 15 residues. V shed 0 bases and J 5 bases; nucleotides not matched to a gene: 4.

The chain carries TRBV29-1 and TRBJ1-2; TRBD1 matches at 8 bases. The V gene's germline CDR1 is SQVTM and CDR2 ANQGSEA. The CDR3 covers 12 residues. J was trimmed by 6 bases and V by 7 bases; bases with no gene match: 7. Here the CDR3 reads CSESRGLNGYTF. CDR3 bases: TGCAGCGAGTCCAGGGGGCTAAATGGCTACACCTTC.

This rearrangement joins TRBV11-3 to TRBJ2-1, with 7 bases fitting TRBD2. J lost 4 bases, V lost 5 bases, and 11 bases had no gene match. Germline loops: CDR1 SGHNT, CDR2 YENEEA. The CDR3 totals 16 residues. CDR3 nucleotide sequence: TGTGCCAGCAGCAGAGCGGGCGGGAGTATGTACAATGAGCAGTTCTTC. Amino acid sequence: CASSRAGGSMYNEQFF.

The J gene is TRBJ2-7, the V gene TRBV5-8; D is perhaps TRBD2 (6 bases). The CDR3 covers 16 residues. The ends were cut back, 2 bases at V and 3 bases at J, with 18 bases in the middle. CDR1 SGHTS and CDR2 YDEGEE come from the germline V gene. The CDR3 loop is CASSLWRLGGRYEQYF. Written as DNA, the CDR3 is TGTGCCAGCAGCTTATGGAGGTTAGGAGGGCGCTACGAGCAGTACTTC.

This chain's CDR3 is CASSSRTRNEQFF. The CDR3, as DNA: TGTGCCAGCAGTTCCAGGACTAGAAATGAGCAGTTCTTC. The chain joins TRBV28 to TRBJ2-1; the match to TRBD2 covers 7 bases. The germline V gene has CDR1 MDHEN and CDR2 SYDVKM. CDR3 size: 13 residues. V dropped 4 bases and J dropped 7; count of bases not matched to a gene: 4.

The J gene is TRBJ2-3, the V gene TRBV7-3, with a weak D call TRBD2 (6 bases). The V end lost 7 bases, the J end lost 10 bases, and 30 bases lay between the germline ends. The germline CDR1 and CDR2 sequences are SGHTA and FQGTGA. The CDR3 totals 17 residues. The CDR3: CASTLDAIGPPTRAQYF. DNA for the CDR3: TGTGCCAGCACCTTGGACGCTATCGGACCGCCGACTAGAGCGCAGTATTTT.

V and J are TRBV7-2 and TRBJ2-3; 15 bases are shared with TRBD2. This CDR3 contains 16 residues. The germline V gene encodes CDR1 SGHTA and CDR2 FQGNSA. V dropped 4 bases and J dropped 3; count of bases not matched to a gene: 2. Here the CDR3 DNA reads TGTGCCAGCAGCTCGGGACTAGCGGGGGGTACAGATACGCAGTATTTT. Translated: CASSSGLAGGTDTQYF.

This clone was recorded once. This rearrangement joins TRBV7-2 to TRBJ2-2; 12 bases align to TRBD2. This CDR3 has 16 amino acids. After removal of 5 bases from V and 8 bases from J, the junction contained 9 bases not matched to a gene. The germline gives CDR1 SGHTA, CDR2 FQGNSA. The CDR3 nucleotides are TGTGCCAGCAGCCTGCGACTAGCGGGGGAGGGGGGGGAGCTGTTTTTT. Translating gives CASSLRLAGEGGELFF.

This rearrangement joins TRBV9 to TRBJ2-1; 7 bases are shared with TRBD2. CDR3 length equals 14 residues. The germline gives CDR1 SGDLS, CDR2 YYNGEE. Germline trimming cut 0 bases from V and 7 bases from J; bases unmatched to any gene: 4. CDR3 residues: CASSVGGGDNEQFF. In nucleotides, the CDR3 is TGTGCCAGCAGCGTAGGGGGAGGGGATAATGAGCAGTTCTTC. The full variable domain, completed using reference TRBV9 and TRBJ2-1, is DSGVTQTPKHLITATGQRVTLRCSPRSGDLSVYWYQQSLDQGLQFLIQYYNGEERAKGNILERFSAQQFPDLHSELNLSSLELGDSALYFCASSVGGGDNEQFFGPGTRLTVL.

Note on this clone: Relative to the germline gene, one junction end is altered; a read error may explain this. The J gene is TRBJ1-1, the V gene TRBV7-9; possibly TRBD1 for D (5 bases). This CDR3 is 13 amino acids long. Per germline, CDR1 SEHNR and CDR2 FQNEAQ (reference sequence). The CDR3 region has the DNA TGTTCCAGCAGCTTAGGGGCGAACACTGAAGCTTTCTTT. It translates to CSSSLGANTEAFF.

The rearrangement links TRBV18 to TRBJ2-2; tentatively, D is TRBD1 (6 bases). Trimming removed 3 bases at V and 0 bases at J, with 11 bases between. CDR1 is KGHSH and CDR2 is LQKENI in the germline V gene. CDR3 size: 16 residues. The CDR3 DNA follows: TGTGCCAGCTCACCGTGGACAGCTCCGAACACCGGGGAGCTGTTTTTT. Translated: CASSPWTAPNTGELFF. Together with reference TRBV18 and TRBJ2-2, the CDR3 gives the full variable domain: NAGVMQNPRHLVRRRGQEARLRCSPMKGHSHVYWYRQLPEEGLKFMVYLQKENIIDESGMPKERFSAEFPKEGPSILRIQQVVRGDSAAYFCASSPWTAPNTGELFFGEGSRLTVL.